What follows describes a single T cell receptor (beta chain). As processed by the authors: Cell counts per sample came from amplifying reference gene primers. The data were produced by immunoSEQ multiplex PCR, yet TCRdb's version contains in-frame clones alone and is incomplete. V and J calls and clone size are copied from that table; D and trimming were computed from the DNA. The sample holds 150,000 to 200,000 clones, about 85% seen once. The data belong to a study of blood T cell repertoires in COVID-19. Trimming took 5 bases from V and 5 from J, leaving 10 bases between them. The germline CDR1 and CDR2 sequences are ENHRY and SYGVKD. CDR3 length equals 14 residues.

The chain combines TRBV10-3 with TRBJ1-6; D is uncertain. The source is an older man with COVID-19, enrolled during active disease. The sequenced material came from peripheral blood. CDR3 coding DNA: TGTGCCATCAGTTTAGACGGGGATAATTCACCCCTCCACTTT. It translates to CAISLDGDNSPLHF.